This TCR beta chain was sequenced for a study of blood T cells in healthy people across ages. Study details: Capturing about one barcoded beta molecule per two T cells was achieved by template switching. Study observations and caveats: Relative to aged donors, long-lived donors carried more naive CD4+ cells and displayed higher diversity.

Alongside a J-beta primer mix, a sample-barcoded 5' primer served in a second PCR lasting roughly 6 to 12 cycles. MiXCR, applied by TCRdb to the 5' RACE reads, yields one record per CDR3 protein. Of under 2 million distinct CDR3 sequences listed, 34% were seen once; the top ten hold around 11%. This clonotype has a single count. Its antigen is as yet unknown. Trimming removed 5 bases at V and 1 base at J, with 12 bases between. The germline V gene has CDR1 SGHDT and CDR2 YYEEEE. The CDR3 covers 14 residues. The clonotype originates from a woman aged 25 to 39 in good health. The chain uses TRBV5-6 and TRBJ1-1; D is unresolved. The sequenced material came from blood. The CDR3 protein is CASRISGRNTEAFF. CDR3 bases: TGTGCCAGCAGGATTTCGGGCAGGAACACTGAAGCTTTCTTT.